These T cell receptor beta chains were read from a single sample in a study of blood T cell repertoires in COVID-19. Sequencing used immunoSEQ multiplex PCR; TCRdb keeps in-frame clones, though not all of them. The sample records about 98,000 clones, approximately 81% being singletons. Sequenced: peripheral blood. The receptors were gathered from a woman aged 80 or over with acute or convalescent COVID-19. Each CDR3 is given without its conserved first and last residue.

v_call,cdr3_aa
TRBV7-3,ASSVQGSGELF
TRBV5-1,ASSSPGQGATDTQY
TRBV7-2,ASSSAGTIGAEAF
TRBV28,ASSLSMGANSPLH
TRBV27,ASTGYTEAF
TRBV10-3,AISGGRDGVSEAF
TRBV3-1/TRBV3-2,ASSHRTNNQPQH
TRBV28,ASSNPRTHYGYT
TRBV6-1,ASSVLAGGVHNEQF
TRBV7-2,ASSSARTGSETQY
TRBV3-1/TRBV3-2,ASSRGQTGELF
TRBV4-2,ASSQALGRGGHNNEQF
TRBV24-1,ATSVARDTNTGELF
TRBV11-2,ASSTNRVPYEQY
TRBV7-2,ASSLGQGIGYT